One sample yielded the 13 T cell receptor beta chains listed below, sequenced in a study of blood T cells in healthy people across ages. With a J-beta primer mix and a sample-barcoded 5' primer, a second PCR ran about 7 to 12 cycles. TCRdb ran MiXCR on the 5' RACE reads and lists one entry per CDR3 protein. The sample comprises 1.6 million or so distinct CDR3 sequences, 30% to 35% of which are singletons, and about 11% rests with the top ten. The sequenced sample was blood. Every receptor here comes from a woman in her twenties or thirties in good health.

CDR3 DNA sequence: TGTGCCAGCAGCCAAAAGGGAAACACTGAAGCTTTCTTT. It encodes CASSQKGNTEAFF. The rearrangement joins TRBV3-1 to TRBJ1-1, with D unresolved. V lost 2 bases, J lost 2 bases, and 6 bases lay in between. Germline assignment: CDR1 LGHDT and CDR2 YNNKEL (reference sequence). The CDR3 sequence is 13 residues long.

In this sample, this clonotype turned up once. A much more abundant neighbour one base away suggests this may be a read error. This chain links TRBV6-5 with TRBJ2-1, with 8 positions matching TRBD2. Germline V lookup: CDR1 MNHEY, CDR2 SVGAGI. With V trimmed by 9 bases and J by 5 bases, 12 bases remained unmatched. CDR3 size: 15 residues. The CDR3 region has the DNA TGTGCCAGAAGCCCTTCGGTAGCGGGGCACAATGAGCAGTTCTTC. Its translation: CARSPSVAGHNEQFF.

This clonotype was counted only a few times. A much larger clone sits a single nucleotide away, making a read error possible. CDR3 loop: CANSGQGTGELFF. For the CDR3, the DNA is TGTGCCAACAGTGGACAGGGTACCGGGGAGCTGTTTTTT. The J gene is TRBJ2-2, the V gene TRBV6-4, with 8 positions matching TRBD1. CDR3 length: 13 residues. Germline CDR1 reads MRHNA; CDR2 reads SNTAGT.

This clonotype was counted a single time. At one boundary the junction diverges from the germline segment, which might be a read error. The chain is built from TRBV9 and TRBJ2-4; D remains ambiguous. The CDR3 contains 15 residues. Per the germline V gene, CDR1 is SGDLS and CDR2 is YYNGEE. CDR3 protein: CTSSAAGYVVERQYF. For the CDR3, the DNA is TGTACCAGCAGCGCGGCAGGATACGTTGTCGAAAGGCAGTACTTC.

The chain links TRBV4-1 to TRBJ2-7, with TRBD2 matching over 7 bases. The CDR3 consists of 18 residues. Trimming took 3 bases from V and 4 from J; bases not matched to a gene: 18. CDR1 MGHRA and CDR2 YSYEKL come from the germline V gene. The CDR3 coding sequence is TGCGCCAGCAGCCACCCGCACGGGTTAGGCTACGGGGGGTACGAGCAGTACTTC. Its translation is CASSHPHGLGYGGYEQYF.

This clonotype was seen ten or more times. The V call is TRBV5-1, the J call TRBJ2-5; D uncertain. CDR3 length: 13 residues. V was clipped by 2 bases and J by 4 bases, with 9 bases between them. Germline CDR1 and CDR2: SGHRS and YFSETQ. The CDR3 region is CASSFHNLETQYF. In nucleotides, the CDR3 is TGCGCCAGCAGCTTCCACAACCTAGAGACCCAGTACTTC.

This chain connects TRBV30 to TRBJ1-2, with 7 positions matching TRBD1. The CDR3 is made up of 13 amino acids. With 3 bases clipped from V and 6 bases from J, the junction kept 7 bases outside the gene matches. Germline V lookup: CDR1 GTSNPN, CDR2 SVGIG (reference sequence). CDR3 DNA sequence: TGTGCCTGGAGAAGGAAGGGGGCTAATGGCTACACCTTC. Protein product: CAWRRKGANGYTF.

V usage is TRBV28 and J usage is TRBJ1-6, with TRBD1 as a possible D gene (6 bases). With 5 bases removed from V and 8 bases from J, the gap between germline ends came to 16 bases. The CDR3 consists of 15 residues. Germline V gene data show CDR1 as MDHEN and CDR2 as SYDVKM. In nucleotides, the CDR3 is TGTGCCAGCAGTCGTATCCCGGACAGTGATTCACCCCTCCACTTT. Translated: CASSRIPDSDSPLHF.

The chain joins TRBV24-1 to TRBJ2-1; weak D call: TRBD1 (5 bases). The CDR3 has 13 amino acids. Germline CDR1 is KGHDR and CDR2 is SFDVKD. V lost 5 bases and J 9 bases, leaving 13 bases between the germline ends. CDR3 residues: CATSVVSGSEQFF. CDR3 nucleotides: TGTGCCACCAGTGTTGTTTCAGGGTCTGAGCAGTTCTTC.

CDR3 region: CASSEWGQGYYGYTF. CDR3 nucleotides: TGTGCCAGCAGTGAATGGGGACAGGGTTACTATGGCTACACCTTC. V usage is TRBV6-1 and J usage is TRBJ1-2, with 9 bases that match TRBD1. CDR1 is MNHNS, CDR2 SASEGT, per germline. The V and J ends lost 2 bases and 3 bases, in that order; junction bases with no gene match: 4. The CDR3 is 15 residues long.

This clonotype has just a few counts. This sequence joins TRBV9 and TRBJ2-7, with D hard to call. The germline V and J ends were trimmed by 0 bases and 6 bases, with 10 bases remaining between them. Germline lookup yields CDR1 SGDLS and CDR2 YYNGEE. This CDR3 is built from 13 residues. Here the CDR3 DNA reads TGTGCCAGCAGCGTAGCTGTGACCACCGAGCAGTACTTC. Protein: CASSVAVTTEQYF.

The rearrangement links TRBV12-3 or TRBV12-4 to TRBJ2-7; D possibly corresponds to TRBD2 (5 bases). Trimming shortened V by 3 bases and J by 5 bases, and 14 bases separated the two germline ends. The CDR3 contains 14 residues. In DNA, the CDR3 is TGTGCCAGCAGTTTTGGTGGAGGTGGAAACGAGCAGTACTTC. Its translation: CASSFGGGGNEQYF.

This clonotype was observed a handful of times. The chain is built from TRBV20-1 and TRBJ2-1, with TRBD2 matching 8 bases. V shed 7 bases, J shed 3 bases, and the junction held 5 bases outside the gene matches. In germline, CDR1 is DFQATT, CDR2 SNEGSKA (reference sequence). This CDR3 has 13 residues. The CDR3 nucleotides are TGCAGTGAGGAGGGGACTAGCTACAATGAGCAGTTCTTC. The encoded protein is CSEEGTSYNEQFF.